The entry below describes one T cell receptor (beta chain). The table came from immunoSEQ multiplex PCR; TCRdb's copy has only in-frame clones and leaves some out. This table has 45,000 to 60,000 clones, around 84% appearing once. The sample belongs to a study of blood T cell repertoires in COVID-19. The wider study: In each case, the material was cDNA or gDNA derived from T cells, B-cell-depleted T cells, or PBMCs.

In germline, CDR1 is SGHNT, CDR2 YYREEE (reference sequence). J was trimmed by 0 bases and V by 9 bases; bases with no gene match: 5. This CDR3 has 14 residues. Sequenced sample: peripheral blood. This sequence was found in a woman at least 80 years old with acute or convalescent COVID-19. The chain uses TRBV5-4 and TRBJ2-2; the match to TRBD2 covers 7 bases. CDR3 nucleotides: TGTGCCACAGGGAGCGGGGCGAACACCGGGGAGCTGTTTTTT. It codes for CATGSGANTGELFF. Full variable domain (remainder filled in from reference TRBV5-4 and TRBJ2-2): ETGVTQSPTHLIKTRGQQVTLRCSSQSGHNTVSWYQQALGQGPQFIFQYYREEENGRGNFPPRFSGLQFPNYSSELNVNALELDDSALYLCATGSGANTGELFFGEGSRLTVL.